Detailed here is one T cell receptor beta chain. Per the original methods: Estimates of nucleated cell counts were drawn from the amplification of reference gene primers. The repertoire was sequenced with immunoSEQ multiplex PCR; TCRdb's copy has only in-frame clones and lacks some. Clone size and V and J calls were adopted from that table, with D and trimming inferred from the DNA. Here the sample spans about 84,000 clones, around 88% being singletons. The CDR3 totals 18 residues. In germline, CDR1 is SGHTA, CDR2 FQGTGA. V lost 1 base, J lost 1 base, and 16 bases lay in between. The sample is drawn from a study of blood T cell repertoires in COVID-19.

This sequence joins TRBV7-3 and TRBJ2-2, with a tentative D call TRBD1 (6 bases). Input material: peripheral blood. The TCR sequence derives from an elderly man with active or convalescent COVID-19. CDR3 coding DNA: TGTGCCAGCAGCTTAAAGTCAGGGGATAGGAGGAACACCGGGGAGCTGTTTTTT. Encoded protein: CASSLKSGDRRNTGELFF.